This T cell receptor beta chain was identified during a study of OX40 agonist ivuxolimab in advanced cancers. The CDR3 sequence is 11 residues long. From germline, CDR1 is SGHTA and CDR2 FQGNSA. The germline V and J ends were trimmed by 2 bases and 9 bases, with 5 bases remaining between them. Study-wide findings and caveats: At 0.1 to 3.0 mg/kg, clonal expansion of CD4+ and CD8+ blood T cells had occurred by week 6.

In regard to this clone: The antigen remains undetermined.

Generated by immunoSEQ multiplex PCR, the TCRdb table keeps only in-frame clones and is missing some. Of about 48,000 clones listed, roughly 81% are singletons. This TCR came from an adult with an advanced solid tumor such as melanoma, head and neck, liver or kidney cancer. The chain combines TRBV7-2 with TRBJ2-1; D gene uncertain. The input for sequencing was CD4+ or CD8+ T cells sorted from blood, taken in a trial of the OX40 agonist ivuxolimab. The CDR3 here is CASSLRSEQFF. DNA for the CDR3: TGTGCCAGCAGCTTAAGGAGTGAGCAGTTCTTC.